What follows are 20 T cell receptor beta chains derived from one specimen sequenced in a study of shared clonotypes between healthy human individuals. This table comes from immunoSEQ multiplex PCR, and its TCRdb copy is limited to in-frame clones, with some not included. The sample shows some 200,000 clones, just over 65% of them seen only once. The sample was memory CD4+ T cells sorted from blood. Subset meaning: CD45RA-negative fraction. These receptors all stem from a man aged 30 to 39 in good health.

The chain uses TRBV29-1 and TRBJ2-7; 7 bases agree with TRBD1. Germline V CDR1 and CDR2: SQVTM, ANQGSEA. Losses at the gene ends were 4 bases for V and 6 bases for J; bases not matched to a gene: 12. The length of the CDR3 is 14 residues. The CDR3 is CSVAGRTGRSEQYF. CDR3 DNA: TGCAGCGTTGCGGGGCGGACAGGCCGGAGCGAGCAGTACTTC.

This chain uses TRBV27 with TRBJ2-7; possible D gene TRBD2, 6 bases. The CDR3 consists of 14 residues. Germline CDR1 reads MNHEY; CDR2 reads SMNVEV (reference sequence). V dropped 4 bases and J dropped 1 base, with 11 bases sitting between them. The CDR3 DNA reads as TGTGCCAGCAGTTCTTCTAGCGTATCCTACGAGCAGTACTTC. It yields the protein CASSSSSVSYEQYF.

This chain's CDR3 is CAIARGQALEAFF. In nucleotides, the CDR3 is TGTGCCATCGCCAGGGGGCAGGCGCTTGAAGCTTTCTTT. The genes are TRBV6-6 and TRBJ1-1; 8 bases fit TRBD1. Trimming removed 10 bases from V and 7 bases from J; junction bases left unmatched: 11. Germline V gene data show CDR1 as MNHNY and CDR2 as SVGAGI (reference sequence). This CDR3 region has 13 residues.

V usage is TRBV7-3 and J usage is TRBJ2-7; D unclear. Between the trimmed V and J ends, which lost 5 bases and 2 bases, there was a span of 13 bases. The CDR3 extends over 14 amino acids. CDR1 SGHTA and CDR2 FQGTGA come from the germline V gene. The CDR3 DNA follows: TGTGCCAGCAGCCAAGGACCCAACACCTACGAGCAGTACTTC. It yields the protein CASSQGPNTYEQYF.

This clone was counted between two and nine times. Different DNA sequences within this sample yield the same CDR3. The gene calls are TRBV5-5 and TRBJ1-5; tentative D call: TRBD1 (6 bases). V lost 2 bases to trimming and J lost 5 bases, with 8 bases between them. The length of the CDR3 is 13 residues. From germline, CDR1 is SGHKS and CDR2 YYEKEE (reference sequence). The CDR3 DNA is TGTGCCAGCAGCTTACAGGGAGATCAGCCCCAGCATTTT. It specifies CASSLQGDQPQHF.

The CDR3 sequence is CASSLGQGSQPQHF. The CDR3 DNA is TGCGCCAGCAGCCTGGGGCAGGGTAGTCAGCCCCAGCATTTT. This rearrangement joins TRBV10-2 to TRBJ1-5, with D perhaps TRBD1 (5 bases). Trimming took off 6 bases at V and 6 bases at J, with 15 bases between the two ends. Germline V gene sequence: CDR1 WSHSY, CDR2 SAAADI. There are 14 residues in the CDR3.

The CDR3 spells CASSLSGGSSTDTQYF. The CDR3 coding sequence is TGTGCCAGCAGCCTCTCTGGCGGGAGTAGCACAGATACGCAGTATTTT. V and J are TRBV7-6 and TRBJ2-3, with 7 nucleotides matching TRBD2. The CDR3 totals 16 residues. J lost 0 bases, V lost 5 bases, and 8 bases had no gene match. Germline CDR1 is SGHVS and CDR2 is FNYEAQ.

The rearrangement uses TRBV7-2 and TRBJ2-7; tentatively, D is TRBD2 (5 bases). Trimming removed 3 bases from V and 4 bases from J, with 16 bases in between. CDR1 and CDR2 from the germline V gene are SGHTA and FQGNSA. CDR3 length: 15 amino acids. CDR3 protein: CASSLEPSRSYEQYF. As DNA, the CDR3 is TGTGCCAGCAGCTTGGAGCCTAGCCGAAGTTACGAGCAGTACTTC.

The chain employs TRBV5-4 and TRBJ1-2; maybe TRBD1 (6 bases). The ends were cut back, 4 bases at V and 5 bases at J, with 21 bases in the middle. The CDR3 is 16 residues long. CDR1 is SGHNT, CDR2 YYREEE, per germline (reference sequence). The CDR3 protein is CASSIRLRGRRYGYTF. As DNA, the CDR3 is TGTGCCAGCAGCATTAGGCTTCGGGGGCGGCGATATGGCTACACCTTC.

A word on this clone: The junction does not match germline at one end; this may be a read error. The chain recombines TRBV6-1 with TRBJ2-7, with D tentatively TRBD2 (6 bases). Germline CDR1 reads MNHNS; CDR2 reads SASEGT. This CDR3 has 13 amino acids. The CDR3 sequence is CASSELGGGTQPF. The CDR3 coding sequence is TGTGCCAGCAGTGAATTAGGTGGAGGGACCCAACCTTTC.

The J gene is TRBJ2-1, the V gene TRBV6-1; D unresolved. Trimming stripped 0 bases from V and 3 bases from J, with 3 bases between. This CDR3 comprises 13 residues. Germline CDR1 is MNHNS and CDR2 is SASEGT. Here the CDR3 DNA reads TGTGCCAGCAGTGAAGCGTTCTACAATGAGCAGTTCTTC. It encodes CASSEAFYNEQFF.

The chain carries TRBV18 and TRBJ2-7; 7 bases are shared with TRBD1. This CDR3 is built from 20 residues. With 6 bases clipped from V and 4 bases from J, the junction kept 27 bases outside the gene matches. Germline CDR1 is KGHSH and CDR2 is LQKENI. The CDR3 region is CASSLYAYNAGKTGPYEQYF. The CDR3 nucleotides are TGTGCCAGCTCGCTTTACGCCTATAACGCCGGAAAGACAGGGCCTTACGAGCAGTACTTC. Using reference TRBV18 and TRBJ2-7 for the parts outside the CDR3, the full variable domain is NAGVMQNPRHLVRRRGQEARLRCSPMKGHSHVYWYRQLPEEGLKFMVYLQKENIIDESGMPKERFSAEFPKEGPSILRIQQVVRGDSAAYFCASSLYAYNAGKTGPYEQYFGPGTRLTVT.

CDR3 nucleotides: TGCGCCAGCAGCTTGGCCATGAGCGGGAGTGGTAACAATGAGCAGTTCTTC. This codes for CASSLAMSGSGNNEQFF. The rearrangement joins TRBV5-1 to TRBJ2-1; TRBD2 agrees at 8 bases. The germline V gene encodes CDR1 SGHRS and CDR2 YFSETQ. With V trimmed by 0 bases and J by 5 bases, 10 bases remained unmatched. The CDR3 has 17 amino acids. The full variable domain, in which reference TRBV5-1 and TRBJ2-1 provide the parts outside the CDR3, is KAGVTQTPRYLIKTRGQQVTLSCSPISGHRSVSWYQQTPGQGLQFLFEYFSETQRNKGNFPGRFSGRQFSNSRSEMNVSTLELGDSALYLCASSLAMSGSGNNEQFFGPGTRLTVL.

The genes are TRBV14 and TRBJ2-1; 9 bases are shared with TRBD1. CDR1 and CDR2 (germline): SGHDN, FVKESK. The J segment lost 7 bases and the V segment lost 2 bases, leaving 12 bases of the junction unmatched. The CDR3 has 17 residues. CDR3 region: CASSQSTGTGSGNEQFF. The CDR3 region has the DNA TGTGCCAGCAGCCAAAGTACCGGGACAGGGTCTGGAAATGAGCAGTTCTTC. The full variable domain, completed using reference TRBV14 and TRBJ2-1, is EAGVTQFPSHSVIEKGQTVTLRCDPISGHDNLYWYRRVMGKEIKFLLHFVKESKQDESGMPNNRFLAERTGGTYSTLKVQPAELEDSGVYFCASSQSTGTGSGNEQFFGPGTRLTVL.

CDR3 coding DNA: TGCGCCAGCAGCTCGAACCGGGCCACAGATACGCAGTATTTT. It is translated as CASSSNRATDTQYF. V and J are TRBV5-1 and TRBJ2-3; D is unclear. V shed 3 bases and J shed 2 bases, with 10 bases lying between them. This CDR3 has 14 amino acids. The germline V gene encodes CDR1 SGHRS and CDR2 YFSETQ.

CDR3: CASSRGQGLGQPQHF. CDR3 bases: TGTGCCAGCAGTCGGGGACAGGGGCTAGGTCAGCCCCAGCATTTT. The J gene is TRBJ1-5, the V gene TRBV6-1; 10 bases match TRBD1. The J segment lost 6 bases and the V segment lost 5 bases, leaving 7 bases of the junction unmatched. This CDR3 is 15 amino acids long. Germline CDR1 reads MNHNS; CDR2 reads SASEGT.

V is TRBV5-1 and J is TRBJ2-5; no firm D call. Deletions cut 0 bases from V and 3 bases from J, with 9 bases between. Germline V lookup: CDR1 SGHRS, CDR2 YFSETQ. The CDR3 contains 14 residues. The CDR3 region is CASSLVDGEETQYF. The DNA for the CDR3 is TGCGCCAGCAGCTTGGTGGACGGTGAAGAGACCCAGTACTTC.

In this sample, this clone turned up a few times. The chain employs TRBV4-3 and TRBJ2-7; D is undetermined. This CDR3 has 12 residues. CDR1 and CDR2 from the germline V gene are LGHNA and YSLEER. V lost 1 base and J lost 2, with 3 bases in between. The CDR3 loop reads CASSQGPYEQYF. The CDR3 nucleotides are TGCGCCAGCAGCCAAGGCCCCTACGAGCAGTACTTC.

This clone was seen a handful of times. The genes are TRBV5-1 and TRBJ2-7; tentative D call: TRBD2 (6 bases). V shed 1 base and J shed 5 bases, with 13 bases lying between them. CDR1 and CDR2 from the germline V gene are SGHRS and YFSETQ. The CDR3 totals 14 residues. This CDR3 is CASSLLLAAHEQYF. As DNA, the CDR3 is TGCGCCAGCAGCTTGTTACTAGCAGCCCACGAGCAGTACTTC.

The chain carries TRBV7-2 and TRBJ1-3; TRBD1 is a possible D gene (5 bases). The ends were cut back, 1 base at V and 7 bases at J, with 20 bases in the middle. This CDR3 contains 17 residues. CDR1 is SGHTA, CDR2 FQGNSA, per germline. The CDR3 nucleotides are TGTGCCAGCAGCTTAGAACCCAGGGTCTTTCCTTCGAACACCATATATTTT. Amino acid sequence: CASSLEPRVFPSNTIYF. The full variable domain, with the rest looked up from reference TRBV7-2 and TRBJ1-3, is GAGVSQSPSNKVTEKGKDVELRCDPISGHTALYWYRQSLGQGLEFLIYFQGNSAPDKSGLPSDRFSAERTGGSVSTLTIQRTQQEDSAVYLCASSLEPRVFPSNTIYFGEGSWLTVV.